This T cell receptor (beta chain) was sequenced for a study of cytomegalovirus exposure and HLA in healthy donors. Use of 60 Vbeta and 13 Jbeta primers characterized the PCR. Assay used: immunoSEQ multiplex PCR; TCRdb lists only in-frame clones, some missing. The table lists over 100,000 clones, approximately 80% of them singletons. V was shortened by 2 bases and J by 3 bases, with 8 bases between the two germline ends. Germline CDR1 is SGHDN and CDR2 is FVKESK. The CDR3 loop spans 14 amino acids. Only a few counts were recorded for this clone. The receptor's source is a man aged 35 to 55 in good health and CMV-seropositive. The chain recombines TRBV14 with TRBJ1-5; D possibly corresponds to TRBD1 (6 bases). The sequencing sample was made of PBMCs. The CDR3: CASSQTGFNQPQHF. CDR3 coding DNA: TGTGCCAGCAGCCAAACAGGGTTCAATCAGCCCCAGCATTTT. Combining the CDR3 with reference TRBV14 and TRBJ1-5 gives the whole variable domain EAGVTQFPSHSVIEKGQTVTLRCDPISGHDNLYWYRRVMGKEIKFLLHFVKESKQDESGMPNNRFLAERTGGTYSTLKVQPAELEDSGVYFCASSQTGFNQPQHFGDGTRLSIL.